This entry lists 10 T cell receptor beta chains sequenced from one sample in a study of blood T cell repertoires in COVID-19. Clones were read by immunoSEQ multiplex PCR, and TCRdb kept only the in-frame ones, dropping some. Found here are around 280,000 clones, roughly 90% of them singletons; the top ten hold 1.7%. Material: PBMCs or T cells enriched from blood (not recorded which). Receptors were obtained from a woman aged 40 to 50 who had recovered from COVID-19.

The rearrangement uses TRBV27 and TRBJ2-7; the match to TRBD1 covers 10 bases. V lost 2 bases, J lost 3 bases, and 1 base stayed unmatched. The CDR3 has 14 residues. From germline, CDR1 is MNHEY and CDR2 SMNVEV (reference sequence). DNA for the CDR3: TGTGCCAGCAGTTTAAGGGACAGGGGCTACGAGCAGTACTTC. Amino acids: CASSLRDRGYEQYF.

The V and J genes are TRBV19 and TRBJ2-7; 7 bases are a match to TRBD2. Losses at the gene ends were 5 bases for V and 6 bases for J; bases not matched to a gene: 13. Germline loops: CDR1 LNHDA, CDR2 SQIVND (reference sequence). The length of the CDR3 is 15 residues. The CDR3 DNA follows: TGTGCCAGTAGTGCCACTAGCGCTCCTCCTTCCGAGCAGTACTTC. Its translation is CASSATSAPPSEQYF.

The rearrangement joins TRBV30 to TRBJ2-7, with D perhaps matching TRBD2 (5 bases). The V end was cut by 6 bases, the J end by 2 bases, with 17 bases between. Germline values: CDR1 GTSNPN, CDR2 SVGIG (reference sequence). CDR3 length: 14 residues. The DNA of the CDR3 is TGTGCCTGTCAACCGGGGTGGGGAACCTACGAGCAGTACTTC. It yields the protein CACQPGWGTYEQYF.

The gene calls are TRBV11-2 and TRBJ2-3; 10 bases fit TRBD2. In germline, CDR1 is SGHAT, CDR2 FQNNGV. The junction had 14 bases not matched to a gene; V was cut back by 5 bases and J by 3 bases. This CDR3 is built from 18 residues. CDR3: CASSVLAGFGSRTDTQYF. The CDR3 DNA is TGTGCCAGCAGCGTACTAGCGGGATTCGGCTCGAGGACAGATACGCAGTATTTT.

The V gene is TRBV5-8, the J gene TRBJ2-7; 8 bases agree with TRBD1. The ends lost 4 bases at V and 3 bases at J; junction bases unmatched: 9. The CDR3 has 15 residues. The germline gives CDR1 SGHTS, CDR2 YDEGEE. The DNA for the CDR3 is TGTGCCAGCAGCCGTGACCGGGACAGGAACTACGAGCAGTACTTC. Protein sequence: CASSRDRDRNYEQYF.

This chain uses TRBV19 with TRBJ2-2; TRBD1 might be the D (6 bases). Deletions cut 8 bases from V and 1 base from J, with 11 bases between. The germline V gene has CDR1 LNHDA and CDR2 SQIVND (reference sequence). The CDR3 length is 14 residues. The CDR3 DNA sequence: TGTGCCAGTCGTCAACAGGGGAACACCGGGGAGCTGTTTTTT. Encoded protein: CASRQQGNTGELFF.

This clone was observed once. No DNA is shown, since the ends of the CDR3 on it are uncertain; the CDR3 is the one TCRdb lists. V gene TRBV21-1 combines with J gene TRBJ2-7; TRBD1 reflects the table's D call only, with no check against the DNA. TRBV21-1 is annotated as a pseudogene. The CDR3 totals 14 residues, both ends included. The CDR3 is CASSWGQGSYEQYF.

This chain uses TRBV6-4 with TRBJ2-1, with D possibly matching TRBD2 (6 bases). CDR3 length: 15 residues. Germline CDR1 and CDR2: MRHNA and SNTAGT. V shed 2 bases and J shed 7 bases, with 15 bases lying between them. Here the CDR3 reads CASSDLGGEGNEQFF. CDR3 in DNA: TGTGCCAGCAGTGACCTCGGGGGAGAGGGGAATGAGCAGTTCTTC.

This chain connects TRBV15 to TRBJ2-7; possibly TRBD2 for D (6 bases). V gave up 1 base and J gave up 3 bases, with 10 bases separating them. The CDR3 has 14 amino acids. The V gene's germline CDR1 is LNHNV and CDR2 YYDKDF (reference sequence). Written as DNA, the CDR3 is TGTGCCACCAGCAGAGGTGGGGGACTCTACGAGCAGTACTTC. As protein: CATSRGGGLYEQYF.

A remark on this clone: This sample also contains other DNA sequences that code for the same CDR3. The chain uses TRBV7-9 and TRBJ1-1, with unresolved D. V dropped 2 bases and J dropped 1 base, with 8 bases sitting between them. The CDR3 runs 14 residues. Germline CDR1 reads SEHNR; CDR2 reads FQNEAQ (reference sequence). CDR3 coding DNA: TGTGCCAGCAGCTTACGAGGGTCGAACACTGAAGCTTTCTTT. Amino acids: CASSLRGSNTEAFF. Full variable domain (rest looked up from reference TRBV7-9 and TRBJ1-1): DTGVSQNPRHKITKRGQNVTFRCDPISEHNRLYWYRQTLGQGPEFLTYFQNEAQLEKSRLLSDRFSAERPKGSFSTLEIQRTEQGDSAMYLCASSLRGSNTEAFFGQGTRLTVV.